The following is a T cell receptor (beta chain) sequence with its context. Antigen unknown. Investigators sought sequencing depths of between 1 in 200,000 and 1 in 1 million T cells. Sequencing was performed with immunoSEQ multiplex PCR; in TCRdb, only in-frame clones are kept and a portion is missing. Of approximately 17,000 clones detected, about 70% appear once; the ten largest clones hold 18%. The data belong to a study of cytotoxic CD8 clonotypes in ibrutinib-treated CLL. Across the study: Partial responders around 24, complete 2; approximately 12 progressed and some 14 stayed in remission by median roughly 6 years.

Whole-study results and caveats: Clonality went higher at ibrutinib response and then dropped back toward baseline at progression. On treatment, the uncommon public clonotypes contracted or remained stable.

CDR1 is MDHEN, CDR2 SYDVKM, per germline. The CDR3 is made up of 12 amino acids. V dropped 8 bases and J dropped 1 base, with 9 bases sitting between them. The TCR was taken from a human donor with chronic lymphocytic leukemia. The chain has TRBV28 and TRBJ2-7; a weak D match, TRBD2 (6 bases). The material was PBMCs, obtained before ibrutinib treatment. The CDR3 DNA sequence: TGTGCCAGCGGGACTCTGTCCTACGAGCAGTACTTC. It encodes CASGTLSYEQYF.